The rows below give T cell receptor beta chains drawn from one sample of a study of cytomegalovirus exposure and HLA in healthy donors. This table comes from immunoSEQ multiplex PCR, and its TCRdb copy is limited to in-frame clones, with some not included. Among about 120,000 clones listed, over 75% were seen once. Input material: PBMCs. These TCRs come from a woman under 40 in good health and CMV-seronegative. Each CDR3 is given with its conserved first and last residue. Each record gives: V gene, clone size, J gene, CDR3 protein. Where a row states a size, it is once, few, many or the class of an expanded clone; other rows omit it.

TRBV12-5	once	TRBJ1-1	CASGLAQGANTEAFF
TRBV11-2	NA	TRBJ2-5	CASSLVGGGQETQYF
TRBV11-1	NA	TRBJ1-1	CASSLEAGSTEAFF
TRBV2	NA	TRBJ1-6	CASSEQDRGYSPLHF
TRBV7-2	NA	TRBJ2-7	CASSRGLAGKREQYF
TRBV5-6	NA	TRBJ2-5	CASSIGGTAETQYF
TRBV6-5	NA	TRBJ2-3	CASTPTRERDTQYF
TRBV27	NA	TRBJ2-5	CASSVTGGGETQYF
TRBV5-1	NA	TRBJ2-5	CASSLGLKTSYQETQYF
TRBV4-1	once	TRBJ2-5	CASGNRGVETQYF
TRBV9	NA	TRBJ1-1	CASSKTGVEAFF
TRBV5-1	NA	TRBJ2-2	CASSSGGTNTGELFF